A selection of T cell receptor beta chains follows, all from one sample in a study of patients and donors after allogeneic stem cell transplantation. TCRdb re-analysed the RT-PCR reads in MiXCR, keeping a single row per CDR3 protein. The profile shows around 200,000 distinct CDR3 sequences, around 40% of them singletons. Input material: blood, either unsorted or a sorted T cell fraction (not recorded which). These receptors were obtained from a human donor who was either an allogeneic HSCT recipient or a stem cell or donor lymphocyte infusion donor (not recorded which). It is not recorded whose cells these are; they may come from a transplant donor. The CDR3 runs from the conserved cysteine through the conserved F or W. D genes are given only for firm matches. Size is omitted from some rows. Given values are once, few, many or a class for expanded clones.

cdr3_nt cdr3_aa d_call j_call clone_size v_call
TGTGCCAGCGCCCCCGGAAGGAGCTACACTGAAGCTTTCTTT CASAPGRSYTEAFF NA TRBJ1-1 few TRBV14
TGTGCCAGCAGCCGATGGGGGGCTGGAAACACCATATATTTT CASSRWGAGNTIYF NA TRBJ1-3 NA TRBV3-1
TGTGCCAGCAGCGTAGTAGCAGGGGGCTTGGACACCATATATTTT CASSVVAGGLDTIYF TRBD1 TRBJ1-3 few TRBV9
TGCGCCAGCAGCCCAATCCAGACAGGGGGCGAGCAGTACTTC CASSPIQTGGEQYF TRBD1 TRBJ2-7 NA TRBV5-1
TGTGCCAGCAGACTTACAGGAGCAGATACGCAGTATTTT CASRLTGADTQYF NA TRBJ2-3 few TRBV21-1
TGTGCCAGCAGTCTCGGGAACGCTGAAGCTTTCTTT CASSLGNAEAFF NA TRBJ1-1 NA TRBV12-3/TRBV12-4
TGTGCCAGCAGTTTAGTATCGGGAAGGGGGCGGACTTTCTTT CASSLVSGRGRTFF TRBD1 TRBJ1-1 NA TRBV12-3/TRBV12-4
TGTGCCAGCAGCCAGGCGGTACGGGGAGCTGGAAACACCATATATTTT CASSQAVRGAGNTIYF NA TRBJ1-3 NA TRBV4-2
TGTGCCAGCAGCATTGGGGTCCAGGCTAATGAAAAACTGTTTTTT CASSIGVQANEKLFF NA TRBJ1-4 NA TRBV5-5
TGCGCCAGCAGCTTCGGACAGGAAAGTGGCTACACCTTC CASSFGQESGYTF TRBD1 TRBJ1-2 NA TRBV5-1
TGTGCCAGCAGGGGGACACCTAACACTGAAGCTTTCTTT CASRGTPNTEAFF NA TRBJ1-1 NA TRBV12-3/TRBV12-4
TGTGCCATCAGTGAGTGGACTAGCGACTCCTACGAGCAGTACTTC CAISEWTSDSYEQYF TRBD2 TRBJ2-7 NA TRBV10-3
TGCAGTGCCCGACAGGGGAATCCCTACGAGCAGTACTTC CSARQGNPYEQYF TRBD1 TRBJ2-7 NA TRBV20-1